Below, 26 T cell receptor beta chains from the same sample are listed, as sequenced in a study of radiation and T cells in renal cell carcinoma. Indicated treatment: 15 Gy SBRT to primary tumor, nephrectomy 4 weeks later. The method was immunoSEQ multiplex PCR; TCRdb's version includes in-frame clones alone and lacks a portion of them. The sample shows almost 9,500 clones, 50% to 70% of them seen only once. The sequences come from tumor tissue, collected from a patient whose treatment included radiotherapy and nephrectomy. These receptors were obtained from a woman between 45 and 65 years old with renal cell carcinoma.

The chain uses TRBV5-1 and TRBJ1-1; the match to TRBD1 covers 7 bases. CDR3 size: 13 residues. V shed 4 bases and J 2 bases; nucleotides not matched to a gene: 2. The germline V gene encodes CDR1 SGHRS and CDR2 YFSETQ. CDR3 DNA sequence: TGCGCCAGCAGCCGGGACAGTAACACTGAAGCTTTCTTT. Protein sequence: CASSRDSNTEAFF.

V usage is TRBV6-6 and J usage is TRBJ2-3; TRBD1 matches 9 bases. CDR1 is MNHNY and CDR2 is SVGAGI in the germline V gene (reference sequence). This CDR3 contains 15 residues. The trim removed 4 bases at V and 4 bases at J, leaving 6 bases unmatched. The CDR3 sequence: CASSLGTGPADTQYF. The CDR3 DNA sequence: TGTGCCAGCAGTTTGGGGACAGGGCCGGCAGATACGCAGTATTTT.

The CDR3 DNA reads TGTGCCAGCAGCAATGCTAGGTACGAGCAGTACTTC. This codes for CASSNARYEQYF. The chain carries TRBV6-5 and TRBJ2-7; D not certain. Germline lookup yields CDR1 MNHEY and CDR2 SVGAGI. The CDR3 consists of 12 residues. Trimming took 6 bases from V and 4 from J, leaving 10 bases between them.

The rearrangement uses TRBV5-1 and TRBJ2-1; 12 bases fit TRBD2. CDR1 and CDR2 (germline): SGHRS, YFSETQ. This CDR3 has 15 amino acids. V lost 3 bases and J lost 6; bases outside the gene matches: 4. In nucleotides, the CDR3 is TGCGCCAGCAGCTGGGGACTAGCGGGTCGCAATGAGCAGTTCTTC. It yields the protein CASSWGLAGRNEQFF.

V is TRBV5-1 and J is TRBJ2-4, with 9 nucleotides matching TRBD1. Germline loops: CDR1 SGHRS, CDR2 YFSETQ. The CDR3 consists of 15 residues. After removal of 3 bases from V and 3 bases from J, the junction contained 4 bases not matched to a gene. This CDR3 is CASSSETGGKNIQYF. CDR3 coding DNA: TGCGCCAGCAGCTCGGAGACAGGGGGCAAAAACATTCAGTACTTC. Complete variable domain (other parts from reference TRBV5-1 and TRBJ2-4): KAGVTQTPRYLIKTRGQQVTLSCSPISGHRSVSWYQQTPGQGLQFLFEYFSETQRNKGNFPGRFSGRQFSNSRSEMNVSTLELGDSALYLCASSSETGGKNIQYFGAGTRLSVL.

In regard to this clone: Mismatch with germline at one junction end may stem from a read error. The rearrangement links TRBV4-1 to TRBJ2-7; 7 bases line up with TRBD1. CDR3 length: 15 residues. Looked up from germline, CDR1 is MGHRA and CDR2 is YSYEKL. CDR3 region: CASSQDEGALPEQYF. The CDR3 region has the DNA TGTGCCAGCAGCCAAGATGAGGGGGCGCTTCCCGAGCAGTACTTC.

This clone has only a few counts. CDR3 protein: CASSQDIPSGANVLTF. The CDR3 DNA sequence: TGCGCCAGCAGCCAAGACATCCCCTCTGGGGCCAACGTCCTGACTTTC. The chain carries TRBV4-3 and TRBJ2-6; no reliable D call. This CDR3 comprises 16 residues. Germline CDR1 and CDR2: LGHNA and YSLEER. V shed 0 bases and J shed 0 bases, with 6 bases lying between them.

This clone has only a few counts. This chain uses TRBV7-2 with TRBJ2-2; D possibly corresponds to TRBD1 (5 bases). The V and J ends lost 5 bases and 1 base respectively, with 8 bases between them. Germline V CDR1 and CDR2: SGHTA, FQGNSA. The CDR3 runs to 14 residues. DNA for the CDR3: TGTGCCAGCAGCCCCACAGGGAACACCGGGGAGCTGTTTTTT. Protein product: CASSPTGNTGELFF.

The V gene is TRBV28, the J gene TRBJ1-5; D uncertain. Germline CDR1 is MDHEN and CDR2 is SYDVKM. Deletions cut 6 bases from V and 0 bases from J, with 15 bases between. This CDR3 is 16 amino acids long. CDR3 sequence reads: CASRNSGGYSNQPQHF. As DNA, the CDR3 is TGTGCCAGCAGAAATTCGGGCGGCTATAGCAATCAGCCCCAGCATTTT.

The V call is TRBV4-3, the J call TRBJ2-2; a weak D match, TRBD2 (5 bases). This CDR3 is 16 amino acids long. Germline CDR1 reads LGHNA; CDR2 reads YSLEER. V was pared by 4 bases and J by 3 bases, with 15 bases between. For the CDR3, the DNA is TGCGCCAGCAGCCCGGGTCGCCGGGGTTACACCGGGGAGCTGTTTTTT. Translating gives CASSPGRRGYTGELFF.

V usage is TRBV18 and J usage is TRBJ2-7; 9 bases fit TRBD1. The CDR3 extends over 13 amino acids. The ends lost 2 bases at V and 9 bases at J; junction bases unmatched: 5. Germline CDR1 is KGHSH and CDR2 is LQKENI. CDR3 region: CASSPGTGPSQYF. The DNA of the CDR3 is TGTGCCAGCTCACCAGGGACAGGGCCCTCGCAGTACTTC. Variable domain in full (rest from reference TRBV18 and TRBJ2-7): NAGVMQNPRHLVRRRGQEARLRCSPMKGHSHVYWYRQLPEEGLKFMVYLQKENIIDESGMPKERFSAEFPKEGPSILRIQQVVRGDSAAYFCASSPGTGPSQYFGPGTRLTVT.

The CDR3 sequence is CASSFPFLSGNTIYF. The CDR3 DNA sequence: TGTGCCAGCAGTTTCCCCTTCCTCTCTGGAAACACCATATATTTT. The chain recombines TRBV28 with TRBJ1-3; the D is unclear. Looked up from germline, CDR1 is MDHEN and CDR2 is SYDVKM. With 3 bases removed from V and 0 bases from J, the gap between germline ends came to 9 bases. This CDR3 has 15 amino acids.

The rearrangement uses TRBV9 and TRBJ1-3; 8 bases are shared with TRBD1. The germline V gene encodes CDR1 SGDLS and CDR2 YYNGEE. The CDR3 has 16 amino acids. V was clipped by 0 bases and J by 2 bases; unmatched bases: 4. The CDR3 here is CASSVDAGGTGNTIYF. CDR3 bases: TGTGCCAGCAGCGTAGATGCAGGGGGCACTGGAAACACCATATATTTT.

The DNA for the CDR3 is TGTGCCAGTAGTATAGGAACCAGTTGGGAGACCCAGTACTTC. Translating gives CASSIGTSWETQYF. V is TRBV19 and J is TRBJ2-5; D gene unclear. Trimming shortened V by 1 base and J by 5 bases, and 11 bases separated the two germline ends. The germline gives CDR1 LNHDA, CDR2 SQIVND (reference sequence). CDR3 length equals 14 residues. Using reference TRBV19 and TRBJ2-5 for the parts outside the CDR3, the full variable domain is DGGITQSPKYLFRKEGQNVTLSCEQNLNHDAMYWYRQDPGQGLRLIYYSQIVNDFQKGDIAEGYSVSREKKESFPLTVTSAQKNPTAFYLCASSIGTSWETQYFGPGTRLLVL.

The chain combines TRBV7-2 with TRBJ2-7; tentative D call: TRBD2 (6 bases). CDR3 length: 13 amino acids. Germline lookup yields CDR1 SGHTA and CDR2 FQGNSA. V gave up 1 base and J gave up 5 bases, with 9 bases separating them. This chain's CDR3 is CASSLGRVNEQYF. DNA for the CDR3: TGTGCCAGCAGCTTAGGGAGGGTAAACGAGCAGTACTTC.

CDR3 sequence (DNA): TGTGCCAGCAGCCCAGGGCAAGGAACTAATGAAAAACTGTTTTTT. Translating it yields CASSPGQGTNEKLFF. V and J are TRBV11-2 and TRBJ1-4, with a weak D call TRBD1 (5 bases). The CDR3 runs to 15 residues. Germline V gene sequence: CDR1 SGHAT, CDR2 FQNNGV. V lost 5 bases, J lost 1 base, and 11 bases lay in between.

The V and J genes are TRBV28 and TRBJ2-1; 13 bases line up with TRBD2. The V gene's germline CDR1 is MDHEN and CDR2 SYDVKM. V gave up 6 bases and J gave up 6 bases; unmatched junction bases: 8. CDR3 size: 16 residues. The CDR3 sequence is CASSPRTSGSFNEQFF. Written as DNA, the CDR3 is TGTGCCAGCAGCCCCCGGACTAGCGGGAGTTTCAATGAGCAGTTCTTC. The whole variable domain, filled in from reference TRBV28 and TRBJ2-1, reads DVKVTQSSRYLVKRTGEKVFLECVQDMDHENMFWYRQDPGLGLRLIYFSYDVKMKEKGDIPEGYSVSREKKERFSLILESASTNQTSMYLCASSPRTSGSFNEQFFGPGTRLTVL.

This chain connects TRBV15 to TRBJ2-3; possibly TRBD1 or TRBD2 for D (5 bases each). The V end was cut by 8 bases, the J end by 4 bases, with 16 bases between. CDR1 and CDR2 from the germline V gene are LNHNV and YYDKDF (reference sequence). The CDR3 consists of 14 residues. The chain's CDR3 is CATGERWGSDTQYF. The CDR3 DNA sequence: TGTGCCACCGGGGAGAGATGGGGCTCAGATACGCAGTATTTT.

V usage is TRBV19 and J usage is TRBJ2-1; D gene unclear. V lost 1 base, J lost 3 bases, and 10 bases lay in between. Germline CDR1 is LNHDA and CDR2 is SQIVND (reference sequence). The CDR3 loop spans 15 amino acids. The DNA for the CDR3 is TGTGCCAGTAGTATAGGACCCCCCAGCTACAATGAGCAGTTCTTC. Its protein is CASSIGPPSYNEQFF.

The CDR3, as DNA: TGTGCCAGCAGCTTAAAGGGGGGAAGCTCCTACGAGCAGTACTTC. It encodes CASSLKGGSSYEQYF. This sequence joins TRBV11-3 and TRBJ2-7; D might be TRBD1 or TRBD2, each matching 6 bases. The CDR3 consists of 15 residues. Germline assignment: CDR1 SGHNT and CDR2 YENEEA. The V end was cut by 2 bases, the J end by 0 bases, with 11 bases between.

The gene calls are TRBV29-1 and TRBJ2-5; perhaps TRBD2 as D (6 bases). Germline loops: CDR1 SQVTM, CDR2 ANQGSEA. V was pared by 7 bases and J by 5 bases, with 17 bases between. The CDR3 is 13 amino acids. The DNA for the CDR3 is TGCAGCGCCCTCCCCGCGGGGTGGGAGACCCAGTACTTC. As protein: CSALPAGWETQYF. The full variable domain, its missing parts supplied by reference TRBV29-1 and TRBJ2-5, is SAVISQKPSRDICQRGTSLTIQCQVDSQVTMMFWYRQQPGQSLTLIATANQGSEATYESGFVIDKFPISRPNLTFSTLTVSNMSPEDSSIYLCSALPAGWETQYFGPGTRLLVL.

The chain is built from TRBV28 and TRBJ2-1, with 7 bases that match TRBD2. CDR3 length: 16 amino acids. V lost 5 bases and J lost 9; bases outside the gene matches: 16. Germline CDR1 reads MDHEN; CDR2 reads SYDVKM. CDR3 in DNA: TGTGCCAGCAGTCTACGACTACGAGCGGGGATCGGTGAGCAGTTCTTC. Residues: CASSLRLRAGIGEQFF.

This clone appeared a single time. The chain links TRBV27 to TRBJ1-5; 7 bases fit TRBD1. The germline CDR1 and CDR2 sequences are MNHEY and SMNVEV (reference sequence). Trimming removed 6 bases from V and 2 bases from J; junction bases left unmatched: 4. This CDR3 has 14 residues. CDR3 amino acids: CASRRQGGNQPQHF. The CDR3 region has the DNA TGTGCCAGCAGACGACAGGGAGGCAATCAGCCCCAGCATTTT.

This clone has just one count. The rearrangement joins TRBV10-3 to TRBJ1-1; D gene ambiguous. Germline values: CDR1 ENHRY, CDR2 SYGVKD. The CDR3 sequence is 17 residues long. The V end was cut by 3 bases, the J end by 0 bases, with 17 bases between. The CDR3 DNA sequence: TGTGCCATCAGTGACCCTTTAGGTGGGCGGTTGAACACTGAAGCTTTCTTT. Translating it yields CAISDPLGGRLNTEAFF.

The chain uses TRBV5-5 and TRBJ2-5; D may be TRBD2 (6 bases). The germline V gene has CDR1 SGHKS and CDR2 YYEKEE (reference sequence). This CDR3 spans 14 amino acids. V gave up 2 bases and J gave up 5 bases, with 13 bases separating them. The CDR3: CASSFYGSGETQYF. The CDR3 nucleotides read TGTGCCAGCAGCTTTTACGGGAGCGGGGAGACCCAGTACTTC. The variable domain in full, completed from reference TRBV5-5 and TRBJ2-5, reads DAGVTQSPTHLIKTRGQQVTLRCSPISGHKSVSWYQQVLGQGPQFIFQYYEKEERGRGNFPDRFSARQFPNYSSELNVNALLLGDSALYLCASSFYGSGETQYFGPGTRLLVL.

This chain connects TRBV6-1 to TRBJ1-4, with 8 bases lining up with TRBD1. Germline lookup yields CDR1 MNHNS and CDR2 SASEGT. There are 16 residues in the CDR3. The J segment lost 3 bases and the V segment lost 3 bases, leaving 6 bases of the junction unmatched. CDR3 residues: CASSDVQGASNEKLFF. In DNA form, the CDR3 reads TGTGCCAGCAGTGACGTCCAGGGGGCATCTAATGAAAAACTGTTTTTT.